Shown below are 9 T cell receptor beta chains from a single sample sequenced in a study of T cell repertoires in cytomegalovirus infection. TCRdb reprocessed the reads via MiXCR and lists one record per CDR3 protein. Found here are some 390,000 distinct CDR3 sequences, roughly 20% of them singletons; the top ten hold approximately 8%. Input material: PBMCs. These receptor sequences come from a human donor in good health (CMV status not recorded). Some clones in this sample may be carry-over from other donors' samples.

This clonotype has a handful of counts. This chain joins TRBV7-6 and TRBJ2-7; unclear D gene. Germline-derived CDR1 and CDR2 are SGHVS and FNYEAQ. V dropped 2 bases and J dropped 0 bases, with 11 bases sitting between them. This CDR3 has 15 amino acids. The DNA of the CDR3 is TGTGCCAGCAGCTTAAGTGCTACTTCCTCCTACGAGCAGTACTTC. This translates into CASSLSATSSYEQYF.

The chain recombines TRBV6-1 with TRBJ2-7; the match to TRBD1 covers 9 bases. CDR1 is MNHNS and CDR2 is SASEGT in the germline V gene. The CDR3 has 14 residues. Trimming at V came to 7 bases and at J to 2 bases, leaving 6 bases not matched to a gene. The CDR3 region is CASTKGTGPYEQYF. For the CDR3, the DNA is TGTGCCAGCACCAAAGGGACAGGGCCCTACGAGCAGTACTTC.

This clonotype was detected only a few times. The rearrangement links TRBV7-2 to TRBJ2-1, with 7 positions matching TRBD1. This CDR3 region has 17 residues. The germline CDR1 and CDR2 sequences are SGHTA and FQGNSA. Trimming at V came to 5 bases and at J to 0 bases, leaving 10 bases not matched to a gene. The CDR3 DNA follows: TGTGCCAGCAGCCCGGCGCCCGGACAGGTCTCCTACAATGAGCAGTTCTTC. It specifies CASSPAPGQVSYNEQFF.

This clonotype was counted at least ten times. The rearrangement links TRBV7-2 to TRBJ2-3; a weak D match, TRBD1 (5 bases). Trimming removed 6 bases at V and 3 bases at J, with 13 bases between. Per the germline V gene, CDR1 is SGHTA and CDR2 is FQGNSA. The CDR3 spans 14 residues. CDR3 bases: TGTGCCAGCAGTTCCCTCCCAGGGACAGATACGCAGTATTTT. Amino acid sequence: CASSSLPGTDTQYF.

This clonotype was found many times. The rearrangement uses TRBV7-2 and TRBJ2-7; TRBD2 agrees at 7 bases. The CDR3 runs to 13 residues. Germline CDR1 is SGHTA and CDR2 is FQGNSA. Unmatched junction bases numbered 4, after V lost 1 base and J lost 7 bases. The CDR3, as DNA: TGTGCCAGCAGCTTAGTATCCGGGGGGGAGCAGTACTTC. Amino acids: CASSLVSGGEQYF.

This clonotype was found once. This sequence may be a read error, since a much larger clone differs from it by one base. The chain uses TRBV7-2 and TRBJ2-1; D is perhaps TRBD2 (5 bases). Near its end, the DNA agrees better with TRBJ2-7, so the J call may be wrong. The CDR3 contains 13 residues. Germline V CDR1 and CDR2: SGHTA, FQGNSA. This chain's CDR3 is CASSPDGGPKQYF. CDR3 nucleotides: TGTGCCAGCAGCCCAGACGGCGGGCCGAAGCAGTACTTC.

This clonotype appeared many times. This chain connects TRBV7-2 to TRBJ1-1; 8 nucleotides agree with TRBD1. Germline CDR1 is SGHTA and CDR2 is FQGNSA. CDR3 length: 13 amino acids. V shed 3 bases and J 5 bases; nucleotides not matched to a gene: 2. Here the CDR3 DNA reads TGTGCCAGCAGCTTCGACAGGGGTACTGAAGCTTTCTTT. Its protein is CASSFDRGTEAFF.

There are many counts of this clonotype. The DNA for the CDR3 is TGTGCCAGCAGCTTAAGAGGTGGCCTAGCGGGCTACAATGAGCAGTTCTTC. Translated: CASSLRGGLAGYNEQFF. The chain joins TRBV7-6 to TRBJ2-1, with 8 nucleotides matching TRBD2. Germline CDR1 SGHVS, CDR2 FNYEAQ. The CDR3 is 17 residues long. Trimming removed 2 bases from V and 3 bases from J; junction bases left unmatched: 9.

The DNA for the CDR3 is TGTGCCAGCAGCCCCCTAGCGGGAGCCTACAATGAGCAGTTCTTC. Protein: CASSPLAGAYNEQFF. The V gene is TRBV12-3 or TRBV12-4, the J gene TRBJ2-1, with 10 bases matching TRBD2. Germline trimming cut 6 bases from V and 2 bases from J; bases unmatched to any gene: 4. CDR3 length: 15 residues.